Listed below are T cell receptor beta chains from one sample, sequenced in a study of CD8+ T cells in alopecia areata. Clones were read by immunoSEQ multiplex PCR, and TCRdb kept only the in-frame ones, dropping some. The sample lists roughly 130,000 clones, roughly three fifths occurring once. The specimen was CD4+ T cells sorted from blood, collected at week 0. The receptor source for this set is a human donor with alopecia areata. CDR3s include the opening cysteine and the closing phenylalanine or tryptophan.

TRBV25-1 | CASSEYGPQETQYF
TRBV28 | CASSSPGQGFGGYTF
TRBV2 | CASSAGLAGSSYNEQFF
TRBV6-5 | CASRDSGGAYEQYF
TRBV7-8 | CASSLVRGNQPQHF
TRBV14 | CASSQDLGQGAAEQFF
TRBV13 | CASSSDRVDTQYF
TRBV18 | CASSPLSGSETQYF
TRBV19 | CASTNRTKYTF
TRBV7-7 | CASSKGVRDTQYF
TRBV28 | CASSLRMIEEQFF
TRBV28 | CASSPMGRTDTQYF
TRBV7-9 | CASSQTGTDLNYGYTF
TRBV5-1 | CASSLEPSGTTDTQYF
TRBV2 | CASSEEEGNEKLFF
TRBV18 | CASSPYGGENTEAFF
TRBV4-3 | CASSQDQSSGRGLPNF
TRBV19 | CASQIAGGPSEQFF
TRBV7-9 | CASSFRTDPGWDGYTF
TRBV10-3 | CAISAYTGNTEAFF
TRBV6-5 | CASRPEQGRQGEQYF
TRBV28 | CASSLTGVGELFF
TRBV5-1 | CASSPWGETADTQYF
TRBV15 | CATSRPGTGGHYEQYF
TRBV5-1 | CASSRLGPDTQYF
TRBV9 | CASSVVAGGPPDTQYF
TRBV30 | CAWSPLGRNYGYTF
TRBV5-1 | CASSLVAGSSTDTQYF
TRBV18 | CASSPSTGGNSAEQYF
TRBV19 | CASSIGVNQPQHF
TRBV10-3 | CAISESQEHIQYF
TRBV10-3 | CAISESRGLKMNTEAFF
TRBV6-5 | CASSPDRGVYGYTF
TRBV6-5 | CASSYSIQGNEQFF
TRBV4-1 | CASSQGLQVNYGYTF
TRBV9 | CASSVDLAGETQYF
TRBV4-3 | CASSQEIRRGREQFF
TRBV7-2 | CASSLYAPNTEAFF
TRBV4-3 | CASSQDGGSEPGIQYF
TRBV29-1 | CSVRGLAGVGNEQFF
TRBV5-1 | CASSLAGTGGFETQYF
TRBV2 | CASSATGGLGNTIYF
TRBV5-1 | CASRDRMSDFSYEQYF
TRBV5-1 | CASSLAGVYEQYF
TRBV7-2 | CASSREGQGDQPQHF
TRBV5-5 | CASSLVLYTDTQYF
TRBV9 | CASSATTEPNEKLFF
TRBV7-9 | CASSYSTGGAYGYTF
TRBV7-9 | CASSLWGASTDTQYF
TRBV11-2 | CASSLAQGWADTQYF
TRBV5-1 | CASSLGDRGRTGELFF
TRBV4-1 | CASSQEGRGNQPQHF
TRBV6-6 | CASTATTTGLGEQYF
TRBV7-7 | CASSLQGGVETQYF
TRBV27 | CASSATGEKAFF
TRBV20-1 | CSAMQGPEQYF
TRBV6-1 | CASRDSAGTEAFF
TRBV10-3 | CAIAPVGGSSYEQYF
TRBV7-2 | CASSVQGGETQYF
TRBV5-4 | CASSQGRQETQYF